This T cell receptor (beta chain) was retrieved from a study of OX40 agonist ivuxolimab in advanced cancers. With regard to the full study: The costimulatory receptor OX40 (CD134) was targeted by ivuxolimab, a fully human IgG2 agonistic monoclonal antibody. Intravenous ivuxolimab was administered to patients every 2 weeks at six dose levels: 0.01, 0.1, 0.3, 1.5, 3 and 10 mg/kg. Of the approximately 53 patients in dose escalation, around 20 had hepatocellular carcinoma, about 15 had melanoma, 9 had renal cell carcinoma and 9 had head and neck cancer. In the dose-escalation cohort, over 65% of patients were male, and the mean age was approximately 60 years, with a range of roughly 23 to 85. Prior anti-PD-1, anti-PD-L1 or anti-CTLA-4 therapy was permitted, and 35% to 40% of dose-escalation patients had received checkpoint inhibitors. Partial responses occurred in three dose-escalation patients, of whom one had hepatocellular carcinoma and two had cutaneous melanoma. Peripheral TCRbeta sequencing aimed to test whether ivuxolimab altered TCR sequence diversity and caused clonal T-cell expansion. The paper covers the monotherapy dose-escalation part of the phase I ivuxolimab trial, which included N = 52 patients. Overall results and qualifications from the work: After ivuxolimab, expanded clones were on average more numerous among CD8+ T cells than among CD4+ T cells. Which antigens the clonally expanded peripheral T cells were specific for was not determined. In partial responders in the 0.1-3.0 mg/kg groups, normalized peripheral clonal expansion was found to be among the lowest, especially among CD8+ T cells. Low levels of normalized T-cell clonal expansion were also seen in some patients who did not respond. At doses of 0.1 to 3.0 mg/kg, clonal expansion of both CD4+ and CD8+ T cells in blood was seen between baseline and week 6.

The trial excluded patients who had a history of autoimmune disease or were on systemic immunosuppression. Peripheral blood for TCR sequencing was drawn from every dose cohort at baseline, at cycle 4 day 1 and at cycle 7 day 1. Samples were obtained from an open-label, multicenter, first-in-human phase I dose-escalation trial of ivuxolimab. The trial enrolled adults with locally advanced or metastatic head and neck squamous cell, hepatocellular, melanoma or renal cell carcinoma. Before TCR sequencing, CD4+ T cells and CD8+ T cells from peripheral blood were sorted into separate populations. For CDR1 and CDR2, the germline V gene lists MDHEN and SYDVKM. The CDR3 holds 13 amino acids from the cysteine to the phenylalanine. Only CDR3 DNA remains: 39 bases, in frame from the first base. Compared with germline, V lacks 5 bases and J lacks 4 bases; bases without a gene match: 4. For sequencing of the TCRbeta CDR3 region, genomic DNA was extracted from the sorted cells. The immunoSEQ Assay was used for sequencing of TCRbeta CDR3 regions. TCRdb took this table from immuneACCESS and kept in-frame rearrangements with V and J called. Such tables lack part of the clones; where checked against another copy, unresolved V genes explain under half of the gap, and the rest is unexplained. This sample lists about 79,000 clones; approximately 90% were detected once. 0.85% to 1% of the sample rests with the top ten.

A remark on this clone: What this receptor recognizes is not known. Nothing much larger sits one base from this clone, and base qualities are not available. This specimen includes other DNA sequences encoding the same CDR3.

Recombination linked TRBV28 to TRBJ1-2; 7 of the junction bases match TRBD1. This sequence was found in an adult with an advanced solid tumor such as melanoma, head and neck, liver or kidney cancer. Sequenced material: CD4+ or CD8+ T cells sorted from blood, taken in a trial of the OX40 agonist ivuxolimab. The CDR3 loop reads CASSTDRVYGYTF. Read as DNA, the sequence is TGTGCCAGCAGTACAGACAGGGTCTATGGCTACACCTTC.